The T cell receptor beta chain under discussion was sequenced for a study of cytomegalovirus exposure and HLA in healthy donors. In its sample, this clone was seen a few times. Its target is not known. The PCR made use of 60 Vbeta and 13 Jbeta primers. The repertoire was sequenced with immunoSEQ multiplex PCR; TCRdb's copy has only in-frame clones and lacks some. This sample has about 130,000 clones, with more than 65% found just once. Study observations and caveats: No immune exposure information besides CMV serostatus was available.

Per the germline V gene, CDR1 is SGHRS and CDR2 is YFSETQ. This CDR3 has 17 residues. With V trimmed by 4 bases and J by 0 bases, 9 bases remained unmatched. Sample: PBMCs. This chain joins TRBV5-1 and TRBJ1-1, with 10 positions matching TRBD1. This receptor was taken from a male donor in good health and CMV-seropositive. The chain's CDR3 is CASSPGTGATVNTEAFF. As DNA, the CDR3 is TGCGCCAGCAGCCCAGGGACAGGGGCGACCGTGAACACTGAAGCTTTCTTT.